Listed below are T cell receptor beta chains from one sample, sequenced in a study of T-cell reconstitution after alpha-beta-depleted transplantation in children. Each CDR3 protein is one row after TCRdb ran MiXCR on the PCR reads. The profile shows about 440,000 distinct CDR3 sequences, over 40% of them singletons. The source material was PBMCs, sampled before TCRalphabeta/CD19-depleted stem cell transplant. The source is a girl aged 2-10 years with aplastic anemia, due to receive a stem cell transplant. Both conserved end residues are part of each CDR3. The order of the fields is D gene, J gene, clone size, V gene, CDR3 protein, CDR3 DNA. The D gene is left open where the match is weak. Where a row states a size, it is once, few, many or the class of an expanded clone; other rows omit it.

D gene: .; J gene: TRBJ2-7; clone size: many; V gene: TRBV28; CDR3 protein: CASSPTNGQTYEQYF; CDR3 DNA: TGTGCCAGCAGTCCCACCAATGGGCAGACTTACGAGCAGTACTTC
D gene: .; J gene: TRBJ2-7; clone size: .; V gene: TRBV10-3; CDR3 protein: CAISVKADYEQYF; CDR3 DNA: TGTGCCATCAGTGTTAAGGCAGACTACGAGCAGTACTTC
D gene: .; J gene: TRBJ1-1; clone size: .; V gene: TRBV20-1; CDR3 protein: CSALGKTSNTEAFF; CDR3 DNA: TGCAGTGCCTTGGGGAAAACATCGAACACTGAAGCTTTCTTT
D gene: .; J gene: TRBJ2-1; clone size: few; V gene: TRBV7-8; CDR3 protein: CASRSREGSYNEQFF; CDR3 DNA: TGTGCCAGCCGAAGTCGGGAAGGCTCCTACAATGAGCAGTTCTTC
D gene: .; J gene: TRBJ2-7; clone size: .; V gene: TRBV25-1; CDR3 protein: CASEVQGYEQYF; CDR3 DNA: TGTGCCAGTGAAGTACAGGGCTACGAGCAGTACTTC
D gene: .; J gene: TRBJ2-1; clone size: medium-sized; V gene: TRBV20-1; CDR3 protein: CSARAISYNEQFF; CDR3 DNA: TGCAGTGCTAGAGCGATTTCGTACAATGAGCAGTTCTTC
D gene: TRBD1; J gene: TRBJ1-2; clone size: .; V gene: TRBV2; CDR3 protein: CASSRTGGTNYGYTF; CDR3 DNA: TGTGCCAGCAGTCGGACAGGGGGTACTAACTATGGCTACACCTTC
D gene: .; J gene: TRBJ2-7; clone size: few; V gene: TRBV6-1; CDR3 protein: CASSVQVYEQYF; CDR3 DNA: TGTGCCAGCAGTGTACAGGTTTACGAGCAGTACTTC
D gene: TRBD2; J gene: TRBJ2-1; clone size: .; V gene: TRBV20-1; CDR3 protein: CSARTSGGASEQFF; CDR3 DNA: TGCAGTGCTAGGACTAGCGGGGGGGCAAGTGAGCAGTTCTTC
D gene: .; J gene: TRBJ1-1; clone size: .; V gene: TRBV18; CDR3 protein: CASSPFQAEAFF; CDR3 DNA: TGTGCCAGCTCACCTTTTCAGGCTGAAGCTTTCTTT
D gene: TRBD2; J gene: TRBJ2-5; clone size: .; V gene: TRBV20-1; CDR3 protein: CSAGTSGQETQYF; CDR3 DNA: TGCAGTGCAGGGACTAGCGGCCAAGAGACCCAGTACTTC
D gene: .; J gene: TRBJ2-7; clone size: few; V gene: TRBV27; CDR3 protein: CASSLNPQSSYEQYF; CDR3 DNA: TGTGCCAGCAGTTTGAACCCTCAATCCTCCTACGAGCAGTACTTC
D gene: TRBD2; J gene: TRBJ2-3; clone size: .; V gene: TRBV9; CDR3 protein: CASSVGGGSRDTQYF; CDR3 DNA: TGTGCCAGCAGCGTAGGAGGCGGGAGTAGGGATACGCAGTATTTT
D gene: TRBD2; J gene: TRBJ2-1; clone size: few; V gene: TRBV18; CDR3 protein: CASSPLLAGTNEQFF; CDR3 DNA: TGTGCCAGCTCACCACTACTAGCGGGAACCAATGAGCAGTTCTTC
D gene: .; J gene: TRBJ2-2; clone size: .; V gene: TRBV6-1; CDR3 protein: CASSERQILTGELFF; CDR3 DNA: TGTGCCAGCAGTGAACGTCAGATACTCACCGGGGAGCTGTTTTTT
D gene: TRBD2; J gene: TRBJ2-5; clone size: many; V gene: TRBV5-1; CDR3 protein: CASSLSLAGQETQYF; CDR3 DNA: TGCGCCAGCAGCCTGAGCCTAGCGGGGCAAGAGACCCAGTACTTC
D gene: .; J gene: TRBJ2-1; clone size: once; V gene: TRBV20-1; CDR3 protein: CSASVRGRRVNEQFF; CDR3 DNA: TGCAGTGCTAGCGTCCGGGGGCGGAGGGTCAATGAGCAGTTCTTC
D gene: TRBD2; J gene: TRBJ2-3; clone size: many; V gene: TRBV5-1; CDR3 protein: CASSGGRAAADTQYF; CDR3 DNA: TGCGCCAGCAGCGGCGGGAGGGCCGCCGCAGATACGCAGTATTTT
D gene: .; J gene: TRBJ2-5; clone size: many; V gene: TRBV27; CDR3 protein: CASSPQGAETQYF; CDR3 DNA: TGTGCCAGCAGCCCCCAAGGAGCAGAGACCCAGTACTTC
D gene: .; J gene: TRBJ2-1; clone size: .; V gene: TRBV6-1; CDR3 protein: CASSSDRDWSSYNEQFF; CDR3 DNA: TGTGCCAGCAGTAGTGACCGGGACTGGAGCTCCTACAATGAGCAGTTCTTC
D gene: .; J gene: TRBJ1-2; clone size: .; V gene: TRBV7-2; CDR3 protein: CASSSAGRYGYTF; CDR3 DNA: TGTGCCAGCAGCTCAGCGGGGCGTTATGGCTACACCTTC
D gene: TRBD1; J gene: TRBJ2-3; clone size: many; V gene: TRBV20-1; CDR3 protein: CSARSRQGLSADTQYF; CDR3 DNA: TGCAGTGCTAGATCCCGACAGGGGTTGAGCGCAGATACGCAGTATTTT
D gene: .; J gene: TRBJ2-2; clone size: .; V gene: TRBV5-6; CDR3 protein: CASSLVVGELFF; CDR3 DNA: TGTGCCAGCAGCTTGGTGGTCGGGGAGCTGTTTTTT
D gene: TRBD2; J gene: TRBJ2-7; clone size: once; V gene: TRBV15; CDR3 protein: CATSREAGSNEQYF; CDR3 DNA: TGTGCCACCAGCAGAGAAGCGGGAAGTAACGAGCAGTACTTC
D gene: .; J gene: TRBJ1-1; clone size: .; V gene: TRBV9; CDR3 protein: CASSPHPGEAFF; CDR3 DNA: TGTGCCAGCAGCCCACACCCAGGGGAAGCTTTCTTT
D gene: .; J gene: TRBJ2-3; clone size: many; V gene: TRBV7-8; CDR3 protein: CATGQGLAGGHRTDTQYF; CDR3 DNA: TGTGCCACCGGACAGGGCCTTGCGGGAGGGCACAGGACAGATACGCAGTATTTT
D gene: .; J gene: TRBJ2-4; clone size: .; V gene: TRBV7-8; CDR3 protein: CASSLLAGMDIQYF; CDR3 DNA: TGTGCCAGCAGCTTACTGGCTGGAATGGACATTCAGTACTTC
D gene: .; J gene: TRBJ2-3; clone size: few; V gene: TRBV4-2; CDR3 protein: CASSFMGDTQYF; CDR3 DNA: TGTGCCAGCAGCTTCATGGGGGATACGCAGTATTTT
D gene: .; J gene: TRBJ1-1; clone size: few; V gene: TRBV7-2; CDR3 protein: CASSLEDRVDTEAFF; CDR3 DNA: TGTGCCAGCAGCTTAGAAGATCGGGTGGACACTGAAGCTTTCTTT
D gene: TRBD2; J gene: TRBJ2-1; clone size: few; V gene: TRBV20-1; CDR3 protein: CSAASPGLASSSYNEQFF; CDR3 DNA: TGCAGTGCTGCCTCACCGGGACTAGCGTCTAGCTCCTACAATGAGCAGTTCTTC
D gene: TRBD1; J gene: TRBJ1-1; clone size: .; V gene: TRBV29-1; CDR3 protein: CSVPTIDRIGGGTEAFF; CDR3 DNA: TGCAGCGTCCCTACGATCGACAGAATAGGGGGCGGCACTGAAGCTTTCTTT
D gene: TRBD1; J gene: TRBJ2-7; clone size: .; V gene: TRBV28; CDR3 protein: CASRPGTVTYEQYF; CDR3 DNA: TGTGCCAGCCGCCCCGGGACAGTAACTTACGAGCAGTACTTC
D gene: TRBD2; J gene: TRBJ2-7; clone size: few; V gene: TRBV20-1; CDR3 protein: CSASPGALAGSYEQYF; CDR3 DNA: TGCAGTGCTAGCCCCGGTGCACTAGCGGGCTCCTACGAGCAGTACTTC
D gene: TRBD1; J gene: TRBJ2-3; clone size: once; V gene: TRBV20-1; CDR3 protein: CSTGGGAADTQYF; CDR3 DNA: TGCAGCACAGGGGGAGGTGCCGCAGATACGCAGTATTTT
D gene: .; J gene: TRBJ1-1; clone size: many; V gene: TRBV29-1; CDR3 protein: CSVERRLGTEAFF; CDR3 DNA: TGCAGCGTTGAAAGGAGACTGGGCACTGAAGCTTTCTTT
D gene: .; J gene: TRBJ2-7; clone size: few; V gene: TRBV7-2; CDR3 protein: CASSQHTDQYSYEQYF; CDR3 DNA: TGTGCCAGCAGCCAACATACGGACCAATATTCGTACGAGCAGTACTTC
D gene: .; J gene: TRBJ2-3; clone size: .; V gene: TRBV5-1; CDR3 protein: CASSLGDITDTHYF; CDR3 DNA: TGCGCCAGCAGCTTGGGGGATATCACAGATACGCATTATTTT
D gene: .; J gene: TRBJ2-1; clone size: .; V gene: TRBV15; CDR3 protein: CATSRDPGVYNEQFF; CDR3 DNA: TGTGCCACCAGCAGAGACCCGGGGGTTTACAATGAGCAGTTCTTC
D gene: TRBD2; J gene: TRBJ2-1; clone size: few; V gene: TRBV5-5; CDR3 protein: CASSSGGSNNEQFF; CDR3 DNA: TGTGCCAGCAGCTCGGGGGGGTCAAACAATGAGCAGTTCTTC
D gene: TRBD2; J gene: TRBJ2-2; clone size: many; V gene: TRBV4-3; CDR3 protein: CASSQESTSGRSHTGELFF; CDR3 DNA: TGCGCCAGCAGCCAAGAATCGACTAGCGGACGTTCACACACCGGGGAGCTGTTTTTT
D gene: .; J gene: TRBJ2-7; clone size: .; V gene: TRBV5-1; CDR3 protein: CASSRLTGDYEQYF; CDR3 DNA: TGCGCCAGCAGCCGGCTAACAGGAGACTACGAGCAGTACTTC
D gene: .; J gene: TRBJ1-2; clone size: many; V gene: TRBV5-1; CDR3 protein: CASSLSPPAYGYTF; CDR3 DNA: TGCGCCAGCTCCCTTAGTCCACCCGCGTATGGCTACACCTTC
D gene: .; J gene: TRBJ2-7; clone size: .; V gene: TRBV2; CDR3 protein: CASSGGVTASYEQYF; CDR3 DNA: TGTGCCAGCAGTGGTGGGGTGACAGCATCCTACGAGCAGTACTTC
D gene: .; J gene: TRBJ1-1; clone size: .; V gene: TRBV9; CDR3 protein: CASSVGLITEAFF; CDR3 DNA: TGTGCCAGCAGCGTAGGACTGATCACCGAAGCTTTCTTT
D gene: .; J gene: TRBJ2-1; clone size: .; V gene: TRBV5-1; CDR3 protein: CASSLGGLQADEQFF; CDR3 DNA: TGCGCCAGCAGCTTGGGGGGGCTACAAGCGGATGAGCAGTTCTTC
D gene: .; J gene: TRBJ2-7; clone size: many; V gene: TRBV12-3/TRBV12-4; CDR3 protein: CASSLQESREQYF; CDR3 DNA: TGTGCCAGCAGTTTACAGGAATCACGCGAGCAGTACTTC
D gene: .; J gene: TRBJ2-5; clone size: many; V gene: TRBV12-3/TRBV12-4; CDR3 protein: CASSTARTTRGTQYF; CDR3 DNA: TGTGCCAGCAGTACAGCTCGGACGACCCGGGGGACCCAGTACTTC
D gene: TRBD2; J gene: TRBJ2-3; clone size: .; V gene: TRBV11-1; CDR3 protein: CASRSLAGGSDWKDTQYF; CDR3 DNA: TGTGCCAGCAGATCTCTAGCGGGAGGATCGGATTGGAAGGATACGCAGTATTTT
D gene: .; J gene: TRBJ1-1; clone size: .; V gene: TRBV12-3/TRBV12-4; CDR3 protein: CASSLTDMNTEAFF; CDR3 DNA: TGTGCCAGCAGCTTGACAGACATGAACACTGAAGCTTTCTTT
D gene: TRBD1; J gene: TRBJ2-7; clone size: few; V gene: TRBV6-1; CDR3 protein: CASSTTGVYEQYF; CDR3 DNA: TGTGCCAGCAGTACGACAGGGGTCTACGAGCAGTACTTC
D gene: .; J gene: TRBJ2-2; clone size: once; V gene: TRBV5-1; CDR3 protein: CASSLPKFTGPNTGELFF; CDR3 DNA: TGCGCCAGCAGCTTGCCCAAATTTACAGGTCCCAACACCGGGGAGCTGTTTTTT
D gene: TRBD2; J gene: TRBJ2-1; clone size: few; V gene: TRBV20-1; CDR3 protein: CSAGTSGSVYNEQFF; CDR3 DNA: TGCAGTGCTGGGACTAGCGGGAGTGTCTACAATGAGCAGTTCTTC